This is a list of T cell receptor beta chains from one sample in a study of T cell responses to AZD1222 COVID-19 vaccine. Data came from immunoSEQ multiplex PCR; TCRdb stores just in-frame clones and leaves some out. Here the sample spans some 110,000 clones, 80% to 90% being singletons. This material consisted of peripheral blood, taken on day 0 of AZD1222 vaccination. These receptors were obtained from an adult in good health. Both conserved end residues are part of each CDR3. A D gene is named only where the DNA matches it firmly. Some rows mark clone size as missing; the rest say once, few, many or name a class of expanded clone.

D: NA; J: TRBJ1-4; size: NA; V: TRBV18; CDR3: CASSPGGEKLFF; DNA: TGTGCCAGCTCACCAGGGGGTGAAAAACTGTTTTTT
D: NA; J: TRBJ1-1; size: NA; V: TRBV6-5; CDR3: CASSYGDGWNTEAFF; DNA: TGTGCCAGCAGTTATGGGGACGGATGGAACACTGAAGCTTTCTTT
D: TRBD1; J: TRBJ2-7; size: once; V: TRBV5-6; CDR3: CASRGTGRHEQYF; DNA: TGTGCCAGCAGGGGGACAGGGAGGCACGAGCAGTACTTC
D: NA; J: TRBJ2-6; size: NA; V: TRBV5-1; CDR3: CASSLVGAGANVLTF; DNA: TGCGCCAGCAGCTTGGTAGGGGCTGGGGCCAACGTCCTGACTTTC
D: NA; J: TRBJ1-1; size: NA; V: TRBV24-1; CDR3: CATRDRIMNTEAFF; DNA: TGTGCCACCAGAGACAGGATTATGAACACTGAAGCTTTCTTT
D: NA; J: TRBJ1-4; size: NA; V: TRBV7-2; CDR3: CASSQVATNEKLFF; DNA: TGTGCCAGCAGCCAAGTTGCAACTAATGAAAAACTGTTTTTT
D: NA; J: TRBJ1-2; size: NA; V: TRBV25-1; CDR3: CASRGVDGYTF; DNA: TGTGCCAGCAGAGGGGTTGATGGCTACACCTTC
D: NA; J: TRBJ1-5; size: once; V: TRBV5-4; CDR3: CASSPQGSNQPQHF; DNA: TGTGCCAGCAGCCCACAGGGTAGCAATCAGCCCCAGCATTTT
D: TRBD2; J: TRBJ2-1; size: NA; V: TRBV7-3; CDR3: CASSRAGGYNEQFF; DNA: TGTGCCAGCAGTCGGGCGGGAGGGTACAATGAGCAGTTCTTC
D: NA; J: TRBJ1-2; size: NA; V: TRBV7-2; CDR3: CASRSGTDYGYTF; DNA: TGTGCCAGCAGATCCGGGACGGACTATGGCTACACCTTC
D: TRBD2; J: TRBJ2-5; size: once; V: TRBV4-2; CDR3: CASSQGTSGIETQYF; DNA: TGTGCCAGCAGCCAAGGAACTAGCGGGATTGAGACCCAGTACTTC
D: TRBD1; J: TRBJ2-3; size: NA; V: TRBV5-1; CDR3: CASSHQTGDTDTQYF; DNA: TGCGCCAGCAGTCACCAGACAGGGGACACAGATACGCAGTATTTT
D: NA; J: TRBJ2-5; size: NA; V: TRBV14; CDR3: CASSTRTPGETQYF; DNA: TGTGCCAGCAGCACTCGGACCCCCGGGGAGACCCAGTACTTC
D: NA; J: TRBJ1-1; size: NA; V: TRBV30; CDR3: CAWGHKANTEAFF; DNA: TGTGCCTGGGGGCACAAAGCGAACACTGAAGCTTTCTTT
D: NA; J: TRBJ1-6; size: once; V: TRBV9; CDR3: CASSVFSSYNSPLHF; DNA: TGTGCCAGCAGCGTATTTAGCTCCTATAATTCACCCCTCCACTTT
D: NA; J: TRBJ2-5; size: NA; V: TRBV7-2; CDR3: CASSLGGWQETQYF; DNA: TGTGCCAGCAGCTTAGGGGGTTGGCAAGAGACCCAGTACTTC
D: TRBD1; J: TRBJ1-5; size: NA; V: TRBV4-1; CDR3: CASRDRALSNQPQHF; DNA: TGCGCCAGCAGGGACAGGGCCCTTTCGAATCAGCCCCAGCATTTT
D: TRBD1; J: TRBJ1-2; size: NA; V: TRBV7-2; CDR3: CASSLVVTGGSGNYGYTF; DNA: TGTGCCAGCAGCTTAGTGGTGACAGGGGGTTCCGGTAACTATGGCTACACCTTC
D: NA; J: TRBJ1-5; size: few; V: TRBV5-1; CDR3: CASSLDSTDQPQHF; DNA: TGCGCCAGCAGCTTGGACAGCACGGATCAGCCCCAGCATTTT
D: TRBD1; J: TRBJ1-2; size: NA; V: TRBV7-3; CDR3: CASSSSGGVPYGYTF; DNA: TGTGCCAGCAGCTCTTCAGGGGGCGTCCCCTATGGCTACACCTTC
D: NA; J: TRBJ1-1; size: NA; V: TRBV5-1; CDR3: CASSLSMDEEAFF; DNA: TGCGCCAGCAGCTTGTCTATGGATGAGGAAGCTTTCTTT
D: NA; J: TRBJ1-6; size: NA; V: TRBV7-9; CDR3: CASSRRWGADNSPLHF; DNA: TGTGCCAGCAGTCGAAGGTGGGGGGCGGATAATTCACCCCTCCACTTT
D: TRBD1; J: TRBJ1-5; size: NA; V: TRBV10-3; CDR3: CAISEAMDRASQPQHF; DNA: TGTGCCATCAGTGAGGCAATGGACAGGGCAAGTCAGCCCCAGCATTTT
D: TRBD2; J: TRBJ2-7; size: few; V: TRBV3-1/TRBV3-2; CDR3: CASSQDLAGGHREQYF; DNA: TGTGCCAGCAGCCAAGATCTAGCGGGGGGGCATCGCGAGCAGTACTTC
D: NA; J: TRBJ2-1; size: NA; V: TRBV6-6; CDR3: CASSYLAETQFF; DNA: TGTGCCAGCAGTTACCTGGCAGAAACTCAGTTCTTC
D: TRBD2; J: TRBJ2-7; size: once; V: TRBV11-2; CDR3: CASSQGGRVYEQYF; DNA: TGTGCCAGCAGCCAAGGCGGGAGGGTGTACGAGCAGTACTTC
D: NA; J: TRBJ1-1; size: NA; V: TRBV21-1; CDR3: CASYLGLNTEAFF; DNA: TGTGCCAGCTATCTGGGGTTGAACACTGAAGCTTTCTTT
D: NA; J: TRBJ2-7; size: few; V: TRBV7-8; CDR3: CASSLGLQGDYEQYF; DNA: TGTGCCAGCAGCTTAGGTCTCCAGGGAGACTACGAGCAGTACTTC
D: NA; J: TRBJ1-2; size: NA; V: TRBV28; CDR3: CASRSTGTTGTWGYTF; DNA: TGTGCCAGCAGGTCTACCGGGACAACGGGGACGTGGGGCTACACCTTC
D: TRBD1; J: TRBJ1-2; size: NA; V: TRBV30; CDR3: CAWSVYSGTGECTF; DNA: TGTGCCTGGAGTGTATATTCCGGGACAGGGGAGTGCACCTTC
D: NA; J: TRBJ2-7; size: NA; V: TRBV6-6; CDR3: CASRIQEKEQYF; DNA: TGTGCCAGCAGGATCCAGGAGAAAGAGCAGTACTTC
D: NA; J: TRBJ1-3; size: few; V: TRBV12-3/TRBV12-4; CDR3: CASRVLVGNTIYF; DNA: TGTGCCAGCAGGGTTCTCGTTGGAAACACCATATATTTT
D: NA; J: TRBJ2-1; size: NA; V: TRBV5-1; CDR3: CASRLGSSYNEQFF; DNA: TGCGCCAGCAGGCTAGGAAGCTCCTACAATGAGCAGTTCTTC
D: TRBD1; J: TRBJ1-2; size: NA; V: TRBV9; CDR3: CASSETGTGYTF; DNA: TGTGCCAGCAGCGAGACAGGGACTGGCTACACCTTC
D: NA; J: TRBJ2-4; size: once; V: TRBV12-5; CDR3: CASGLASGVPKNIQYF; DNA: TGTGCTAGTGGTTTGGCTTCAGGGGTTCCCAAAAACATTCAGTACTTC
D: NA; J: TRBJ1-2; size: NA; V: TRBV30; CDR3: CAWRDRFYGYTF; DNA: TGTGCCTGGAGAGACCGTTTCTATGGCTACACCTTC
D: TRBD2; J: TRBJ2-1; size: NA; V: TRBV2; CDR3: CASSVDSGRLQFF; DNA: TGTGCCAGCAGTGTTGATAGCGGGAGGCTGCAGTTCTTC
D: NA; J: TRBJ2-1; size: NA; V: TRBV7-2; CDR3: CASSLQALTVNEQFF; DNA: TGTGCCAGCAGCCTCCAAGCACTAACCGTCAATGAGCAGTTCTTC
D: NA; J: TRBJ2-2; size: NA; V: TRBV5-1; CDR3: CASSLASPGELFF; DNA: TGCGCCAGCAGCTTGGCCAGTCCCGGGGAGCTGTTTTTT
D: TRBD2; J: TRBJ2-3; size: NA; V: TRBV6-2/TRBV6-3; CDR3: CASSLGRGGQTDTQYF; DNA: TGTGCCAGCAGTTTGGGGCGGGGGGGCCAAACAGATACGCAGTATTTT
D: NA; J: TRBJ1-4; size: NA; V: TRBV4-3; CDR3: CASSQDRRSNEKLFF; DNA: TGCGCCAGCAGCCAAGATCGCCGGTCTAATGAAAAACTGTTTTTT
D: NA; J: TRBJ1-1; size: NA; V: TRBV28; CDR3: CATQTAAGHNTEAFF; DNA: TGTGCCACCCAGACGGCGGCAGGGCACAACACTGAAGCTTTCTTT
D: NA; J: TRBJ2-3; size: NA; V: TRBV28; CDR3: CASTLQTIATDTQYF; DNA: TGTGCCAGCACTTTACAGACTATCGCCACAGATACGCAGTATTTT
D: TRBD1; J: TRBJ1-2; size: NA; V: TRBV19; CDR3: CASSIGDSINYGYTF; DNA: TGTGCCAGTAGTATCGGGGACAGCATTAACTATGGCTACACCTTC
D: NA; J: TRBJ2-3; size: NA; V: TRBV29-1; CDR3: CSVTEDTQYF; DNA: TGCAGCGTAACGGAGGATACGCAGTATTTT
D: NA; J: TRBJ2-3; size: NA; V: TRBV29-1; CDR3: CSAADGWVPDTQYF; DNA: TGCAGCGCTGCCGATGGGTGGGTCCCAGATACGCAGTATTTT
D: NA; J: TRBJ2-7; size: NA; V: TRBV19; CDR3: CASSMIEGLQDEQYF; DNA: TGTGCCAGTAGTATGATTGAGGGGTTGCAGGACGAGCAGTACTTC
D: NA; J: TRBJ1-4; size: NA; V: TRBV27; CDR3: CASSSLVRGEKLFF; DNA: TGTGCCAGCAGTTCACTTGTGAGGGGGGAAAAACTGTTTTTT
D: TRBD1; J: TRBJ1-1; size: few; V: TRBV3-1/TRBV3-2; CDR3: CASSQRRQGTEAFF; DNA: TGTGCCAGCAGCCAGAGAAGACAGGGGACTGAAGCTTTCTTT
D: NA; J: TRBJ1-1; size: NA; V: TRBV2; CDR3: CASRPGILTTEAFF; DNA: TGTGCCAGCCGTCCGGGCATACTGACAACTGAAGCTTTCTTT
D: NA; J: TRBJ2-7; size: NA; V: TRBV13; CDR3: CASSSGLGTYEQYF; DNA: TGTGCCAGCAGTTCGGGACTCGGTACCTACGAGCAGTACTTC
D: TRBD2; J: TRBJ2-2; size: NA; V: TRBV5-1; CDR3: CASSLGLAGKGGELFF; DNA: TGCGCCAGCAGCCTCGGACTAGCGGGAAAAGGGGGGGAGCTGTTTTTT
D: NA; J: TRBJ1-5; size: NA; V: TRBV27; CDR3: CASSFSRGQPQHF; DNA: TGTGCCAGCAGTTTCTCTCGAGGTCAGCCCCAGCATTTT